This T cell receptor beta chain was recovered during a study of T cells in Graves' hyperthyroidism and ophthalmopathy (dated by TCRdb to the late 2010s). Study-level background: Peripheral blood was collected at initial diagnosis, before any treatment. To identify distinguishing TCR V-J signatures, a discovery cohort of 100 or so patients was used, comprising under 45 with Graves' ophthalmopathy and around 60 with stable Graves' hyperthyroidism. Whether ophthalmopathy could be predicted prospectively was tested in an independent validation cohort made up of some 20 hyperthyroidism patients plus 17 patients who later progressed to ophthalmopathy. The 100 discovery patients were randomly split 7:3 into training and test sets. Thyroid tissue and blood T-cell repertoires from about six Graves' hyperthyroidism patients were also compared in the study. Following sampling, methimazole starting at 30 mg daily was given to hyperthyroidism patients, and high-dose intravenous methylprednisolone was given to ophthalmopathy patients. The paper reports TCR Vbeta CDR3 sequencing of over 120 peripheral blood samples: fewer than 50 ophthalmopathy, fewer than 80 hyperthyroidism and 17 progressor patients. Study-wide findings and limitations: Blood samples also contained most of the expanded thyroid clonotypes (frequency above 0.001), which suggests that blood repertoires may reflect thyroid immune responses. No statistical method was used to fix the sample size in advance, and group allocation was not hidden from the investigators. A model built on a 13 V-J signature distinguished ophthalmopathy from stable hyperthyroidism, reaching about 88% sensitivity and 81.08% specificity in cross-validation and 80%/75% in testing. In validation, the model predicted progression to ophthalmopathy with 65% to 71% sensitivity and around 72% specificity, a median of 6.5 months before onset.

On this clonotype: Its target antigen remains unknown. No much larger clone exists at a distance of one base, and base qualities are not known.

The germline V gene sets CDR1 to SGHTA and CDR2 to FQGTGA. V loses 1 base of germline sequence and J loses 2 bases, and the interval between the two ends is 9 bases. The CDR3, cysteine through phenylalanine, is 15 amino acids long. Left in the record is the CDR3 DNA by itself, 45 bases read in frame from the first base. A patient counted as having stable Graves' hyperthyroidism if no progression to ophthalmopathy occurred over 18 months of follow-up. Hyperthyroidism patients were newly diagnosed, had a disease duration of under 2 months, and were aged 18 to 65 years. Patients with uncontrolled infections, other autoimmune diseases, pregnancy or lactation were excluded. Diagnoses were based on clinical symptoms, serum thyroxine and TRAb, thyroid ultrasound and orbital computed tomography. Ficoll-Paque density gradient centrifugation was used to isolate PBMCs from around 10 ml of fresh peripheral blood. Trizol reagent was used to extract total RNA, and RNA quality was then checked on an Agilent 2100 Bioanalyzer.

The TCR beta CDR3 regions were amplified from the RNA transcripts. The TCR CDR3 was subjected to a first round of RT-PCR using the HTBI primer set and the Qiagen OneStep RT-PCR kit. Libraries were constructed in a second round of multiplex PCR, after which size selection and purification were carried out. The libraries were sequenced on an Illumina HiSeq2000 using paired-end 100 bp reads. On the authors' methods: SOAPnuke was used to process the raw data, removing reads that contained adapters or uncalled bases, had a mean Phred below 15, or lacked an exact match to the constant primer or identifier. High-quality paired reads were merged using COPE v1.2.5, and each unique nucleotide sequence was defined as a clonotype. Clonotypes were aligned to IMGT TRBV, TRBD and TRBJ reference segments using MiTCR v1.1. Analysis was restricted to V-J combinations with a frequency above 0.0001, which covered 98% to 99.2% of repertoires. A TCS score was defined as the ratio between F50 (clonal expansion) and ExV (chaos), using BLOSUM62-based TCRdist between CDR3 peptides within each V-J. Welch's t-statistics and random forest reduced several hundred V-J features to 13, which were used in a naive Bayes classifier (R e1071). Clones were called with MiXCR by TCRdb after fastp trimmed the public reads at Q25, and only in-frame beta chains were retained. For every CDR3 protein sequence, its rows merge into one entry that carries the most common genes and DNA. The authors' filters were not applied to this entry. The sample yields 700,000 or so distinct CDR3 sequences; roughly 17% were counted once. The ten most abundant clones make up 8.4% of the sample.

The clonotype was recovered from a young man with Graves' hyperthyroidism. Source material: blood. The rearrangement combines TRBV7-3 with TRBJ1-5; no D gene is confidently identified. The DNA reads TGTGCCAGCAGCTTAAGTTTGGGCCGCAATCAGCCCCAGCATTTT. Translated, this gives CASSLSLGRNQPQHF.